These T cell receptor beta chains were read from a single sample in a study of blood T cell repertoires in COVID-19. Sequencing used immunoSEQ multiplex PCR; TCRdb keeps in-frame clones, though not all of them. The sample consists of under 300,000 clones, more than 75% of them appearing once. Sequenced sample: PBMCs or T cells enriched from blood (not recorded which). The source of these receptors is a woman in her thirties or forties with acute COVID-19. The CDR3 runs from the conserved cysteine through the conserved F or W. Each record gives: V gene, clone size, J gene, D gene, CDR3 DNA, CDR3 protein. The D gene is left open where the match is weak. The listing skips clone size in some rows; elsewhere it reads once, few, many or a size class.

v_call: TRBV5-6
clone_size: once
j_call: TRBJ2-7
d_call: TRBD1
cdr3_nt: TGTGCCAGCAGCACCAGACAGGGGGCACTTCTTAGGGAGCAGTACTTC
cdr3_aa: CASSTRQGALLREQYF

v_call: TRBV19
clone_size: NA
j_call: TRBJ2-1
d_call: NA
cdr3_nt: TGTGCCAGTAGTATACGACTAGACGAGGATGAGCAGTTCTTC
cdr3_aa: CASSIRLDEDEQFF

v_call: TRBV5-1
clone_size: NA
j_call: TRBJ2-6
d_call: NA
cdr3_nt: TGCGCCAGCAGCCCACAGCCATCTGGGGCCAACGTCCTGACTTTC
cdr3_aa: CASSPQPSGANVLTF

v_call: TRBV1
clone_size: NA
j_call: TRBJ2-5
d_call: NA
cdr3_nt: TGCACCAGCAGCCAAGGTCAAGACACAGACAAAGAGACCCAGTACTTC
cdr3_aa: CTSSQGQDTDKETQYF

v_call: TRBV19
clone_size: NA
j_call: TRBJ2-3
d_call: TRBD2
cdr3_nt: TGTGCCAGTAGTCCCCGAGCGGGAGGATTCACAGATACGCAGTATTTT
cdr3_aa: CASSPRAGGFTDTQYF

v_call: TRBV4-1
clone_size: NA
j_call: TRBJ2-5
d_call: NA
cdr3_nt: TGCGCCAGCAGCCAGCTTATAGCCCCGGGAGAGACCCAGTACTTC
cdr3_aa: CASSQLIAPGETQYF

v_call: TRBV13
clone_size: once
j_call: TRBJ2-1
d_call: TRBD2
cdr3_nt: TGTGCCAGCAGCCAGGGACTAGCGGGAGCTTTTGAGCAGTTCTTC
cdr3_aa: CASSQGLAGAFEQFF

v_call: TRBV19
clone_size: NA
j_call: TRBJ1-4
d_call: NA
cdr3_nt: TGTGCCAGTAGTATATCAGACAGTAATGAAAAACTGTTTTTT
cdr3_aa: CASSISDSNEKLFF

v_call: TRBV5-4
clone_size: NA
j_call: TRBJ2-5
d_call: TRBD1
cdr3_nt: TGTGCCAGCAGCTTACGACAGGGGATAGGAGAGACCCAGTACTTC
cdr3_aa: CASSLRQGIGETQYF

v_call: TRBV29-1
clone_size: few
j_call: TRBJ1-5
d_call: NA
cdr3_nt: TGCAGCGTGTCCGGGGCGCGGGGTCAGCCCCAGCATTTT
cdr3_aa: CSVSGARGQPQHF

v_call: TRBV19
clone_size: NA
j_call: TRBJ2-2
d_call: NA
cdr3_nt: TGTGCCAGTAGTCCAGGGACAATGGGGACCGGGGAGCTGTTTTTT
cdr3_aa: CASSPGTMGTGELFF

v_call: TRBV6-6
clone_size: NA
j_call: TRBJ1-1
d_call: TRBD1
cdr3_nt: TGTGCCAGCATCCAAGGGGGCGCGGGTACTGAAGCTTTCTTT
cdr3_aa: CASIQGGAGTEAFF

v_call: TRBV6-1
clone_size: NA
j_call: TRBJ1-1
d_call: NA
cdr3_nt: TGTGCCAGCAGTGCCAAAGGAGACAGGACGCACACTGAAGCTTTCTTT
cdr3_aa: CASSAKGDRTHTEAFF

v_call: TRBV24-1
clone_size: NA
j_call: TRBJ1-2
d_call: TRBD1
cdr3_nt: TGTGCCACCAGTGATTTGAGGGGACAGGGCTGGAGCTATGGCTACACCTTC
cdr3_aa: CATSDLRGQGWSYGYTF

v_call: TRBV2
clone_size: NA
j_call: TRBJ1-1
d_call: NA
cdr3_nt: TGTGCCAGCAGACCCGAGGGTGGGAACACTGAAGCTTTCTTT
cdr3_aa: CASRPEGGNTEAFF

v_call: TRBV12-3/TRBV12-4
clone_size: NA
j_call: TRBJ2-1
d_call: NA
cdr3_nt: TGTGCCAGCAGTTTACGGGGTACTGAGCAGTTCTTC
cdr3_aa: CASSLRGTEQFF

v_call: TRBV4-2
clone_size: NA
j_call: TRBJ2-7
d_call: TRBD2
cdr3_nt: TGTGCCAGCAGCCAAGGTCGCTTACTAGCGAGAGGGGACTCCTACGAGCAGTACTTC
cdr3_aa: CASSQGRLLARGDSYEQYF

v_call: TRBV5-4
clone_size: NA
j_call: TRBJ2-2
d_call: TRBD2
cdr3_nt: TGTGCCAGCAGCTCCAGGCGTGGCGGGGGAACCGGGGAGCTGTTTTTT
cdr3_aa: CASSSRRGGGTGELFF

v_call: TRBV5-1
clone_size: NA
j_call: TRBJ2-3
d_call: TRBD2
cdr3_nt: TGCGCCAGCAGCAGGACTAGCGGGTACACAGATACGCAGTATTTT
cdr3_aa: CASSRTSGYTDTQYF

v_call: TRBV28
clone_size: NA
j_call: TRBJ1-1
d_call: TRBD1
cdr3_nt: TGTGCCAGCAGTACACGGACAGGGGGGAAAAAAGCTTTCTTT
cdr3_aa: CASSTRTGGKKAFF

v_call: TRBV19
clone_size: many
j_call: TRBJ2-7
d_call: TRBD2
cdr3_nt: TGTGCCAGTAGTCCCAGTTTGACTAGCGGGATTGTATACGAGCAGTACTTC
cdr3_aa: CASSPSLTSGIVYEQYF

v_call: TRBV18
clone_size: NA
j_call: TRBJ1-2
d_call: NA
cdr3_nt: TGTGCCAGCTCACCGAAAGAGTCCTATGGCTACACCTTC
cdr3_aa: CASSPKESYGYTF

v_call: TRBV10-3
clone_size: NA
j_call: TRBJ2-3
d_call: TRBD2
cdr3_nt: TGTGCCATCAGTGGTGGGACTAGCGGTTTCTATACGCAGTATTTT
cdr3_aa: CAISGGTSGFYTQYF

v_call: TRBV6-5
clone_size: once
j_call: TRBJ2-7
d_call: TRBD2
cdr3_nt: TGTGCCAGCGCGACTAGCGGGAGGATCTACGAGCAGTACTTC
cdr3_aa: CASATSGRIYEQYF

v_call: TRBV25-1
clone_size: NA
j_call: TRBJ2-2
d_call: TRBD2
cdr3_nt: TGTGCCAGCAGTCGGGGGGACACCGGGGAGCTGTTTTTT
cdr3_aa: CASSRGDTGELFF

v_call: TRBV28
clone_size: NA
j_call: TRBJ2-5
d_call: TRBD2
cdr3_nt: TGTGCCAGCAACAACCTGGCGGGAGGGCGGGAGACCCAGTACTTC
cdr3_aa: CASNNLAGGRETQYF

v_call: TRBV19
clone_size: NA
j_call: TRBJ1-1
d_call: NA
cdr3_nt: TGTGCCAGTAATTATCGTGGGCAGATGAACACTGAAGCTTTCTTT
cdr3_aa: CASNYRGQMNTEAFF

v_call: TRBV10-1
clone_size: NA
j_call: TRBJ2-1
d_call: NA
cdr3_nt: TGCGCCAGCAGTGACGGGGGACCCGATGAGCAGTTCTTC
cdr3_aa: CASSDGGPDEQFF

v_call: TRBV5-4
clone_size: NA
j_call: TRBJ1-1
d_call: NA
cdr3_nt: TGTGCCAGCAGCGTCCCCCTTGGGGAGAGCACTGAAGCTTTCTTT
cdr3_aa: CASSVPLGESTEAFF

v_call: TRBV12-3/TRBV12-4
clone_size: NA
j_call: TRBJ1-1
d_call: NA
cdr3_nt: TGTGCCAGCAGTCCCTCCCCCGTCACTGAAGCTTTCTTT
cdr3_aa: CASSPSPVTEAFF

v_call: TRBV11-2
clone_size: NA
j_call: TRBJ1-5
d_call: NA
cdr3_nt: TGTGCCAGCAGCTCAAGACAGAAGGACAATCAGCCCCAGCATTTT
cdr3_aa: CASSSRQKDNQPQHF

v_call: TRBV7-3
clone_size: NA
j_call: TRBJ1-5
d_call: TRBD1
cdr3_nt: TGTGCCAGCACCCTACAGGGGCCAAGCAATCAGCCCCAGCATTTT
cdr3_aa: CASTLQGPSNQPQHF

v_call: TRBV7-9
clone_size: NA
j_call: TRBJ1-5
d_call: NA
cdr3_nt: TGTGCCAGCTCGCCAGGCGGCAATCAGCCCCAGCATTTT
cdr3_aa: CASSPGGNQPQHF

v_call: TRBV4-1
clone_size: NA
j_call: TRBJ2-1
d_call: TRBD2
cdr3_nt: TGCGCCAGCAGCCTTGGACCTCCTAGCGGGAGGAGAAGGAATGAGCAGTTCTTC
cdr3_aa: CASSLGPPSGRRRNEQFF

v_call: TRBV5-6
clone_size: once
j_call: TRBJ2-1
d_call: NA
cdr3_nt: TGTGCCAGCAGCTTAACGGGGGTTGGGAATGAGCAGTTCTTC
cdr3_aa: CASSLTGVGNEQFF

v_call: TRBV5-1
clone_size: NA
j_call: TRBJ2-1
d_call: NA
cdr3_nt: TGCGCCAGCAGAATAGGGAGCTCCTACAATGAGCAGTTCTTC
cdr3_aa: CASRIGSSYNEQFF

v_call: TRBV7-6
clone_size: NA
j_call: TRBJ2-7
d_call: NA
cdr3_nt: TGTGCCAGCAGCCCCAACAGCGGCGTCTACGAGCAGTACTTC
cdr3_aa: CASSPNSGVYEQYF

v_call: TRBV7-9
clone_size: few
j_call: TRBJ1-5
d_call: NA
cdr3_nt: TGTGCCAGCAGCTTAGGTCGGGAACAGCCCCAGCATTTT
cdr3_aa: CASSLGREQPQHF

v_call: TRBV7-3
clone_size: few
j_call: TRBJ2-1
d_call: TRBD1
cdr3_nt: TGTGCCAGCAGCTTAGGCGGGACAGGGAAGATTGATGAGCAGTTCTTC
cdr3_aa: CASSLGGTGKIDEQFF

v_call: TRBV7-9
clone_size: once
j_call: TRBJ2-1
d_call: TRBD2
cdr3_nt: TGTGCCAGCAGCTTAGATGGGGGACTACCTGACTACAATGAGCAGTTCTTC
cdr3_aa: CASSLDGGLPDYNEQFF

v_call: TRBV11-3
clone_size: NA
j_call: TRBJ2-7
d_call: NA
cdr3_nt: TGTGCCAGCAGCCAAACAGATTACGAGCAGTACTTC
cdr3_aa: CASSQTDYEQYF

v_call: TRBV24-1
clone_size: NA
j_call: TRBJ2-7
d_call: TRBD2
cdr3_nt: TGTGCCACCTTCGCAGGGACTAGCGGGAGTCACGAGCAGTACTTC
cdr3_aa: CATFAGTSGSHEQYF

v_call: TRBV15
clone_size: NA
j_call: TRBJ2-5
d_call: NA
cdr3_nt: TGTGCCACCAGCAGAGATCCCGGGACAAGGTATCGGACCCAGTACTTC
cdr3_aa: CATSRDPGTRYRTQYF